A single sample gave rise to the 23 T cell receptor beta chains below, sequenced in a study of CD8 T cells in ankylosing spondylitis. TCRdb reprocessed the 5' RACE reads via MiXCR and lists one record per CDR3 protein. This sample has roughly 160,000 distinct CDR3 sequences, with 9.5% to 10% found just once. Sequenced sample: blood, either unsorted or a sorted T cell fraction (not recorded which). These receptors originate from a female donor with ankylosing spondylitis or in good health (not recorded which).

This clonotype was seen only a few times. The rearrangement uses TRBV6-2 or TRBV6-3 and TRBJ2-1; TRBD2 matches at 8 bases. The CDR3 contains 21 residues. V was clipped by 4 bases and J by 0 bases; unmatched bases: 20. CDR1 and CDR2 from the germline V gene are MNHEY and SVGEGT. The CDR3 sequence: CASSSPPGLGIRLDSYNEQFF. CDR3 in DNA: TGTGCCAGCAGTTCTCCTCCGGGACTAGGGATCCGCCTCGACTCCTACAATGAGCAGTTCTTC.

The chain joins TRBV7-9 to TRBJ2-7; D uncertain. Germline V gene lookup returns CDR1 SEHNR and CDR2 FQNEAQ (reference sequence). V was cut by 6 bases and J by 5 bases, with 14 bases left in between. The length of the CDR3 is 13 residues. CDR3 residues: CASSRVLGHEQYF. In nucleotides, the CDR3 is TGTGCCAGCAGTCGGGTACTGGGCCACGAGCAGTACTTC.

This clonotype appeared a few times. This rearrangement joins TRBV9 to TRBJ2-1; TRBD2 is a possible D gene (5 bases). Trimming pared 4 bases from V and 2 bases from J, leaving 10 bases between. The CDR3 runs 14 residues. From germline, CDR1 is SGDLS and CDR2 YYNGEE. CDR3 in amino acids: CASSRSGTYNEQFF. CDR3 DNA: TGTGCCAGCAGCCGGAGCGGAACCTACAATGAGCAGTTCTTC.

This chain joins TRBV6-5 and TRBJ2-5; D gene unclear. The V gene lost 5 bases and the J gene lost 7 bases, with 11 bases spanning the gap. Germline V gives CDR1 MNHEY, CDR2 SVGAGI. The CDR3 is 12 residues long. The CDR3 loop is CASSKGTTTQYF. CDR3 bases: TGTGCCAGCAGTAAGGGTACTACGACCCAGTACTTC.

This clonotype was seen more than once but under ten times. V gene TRBV12-3 or TRBV12-4 combines with J gene TRBJ1-2; 8 bases are a match to TRBD1. This CDR3 has 15 amino acids. Trimming at V came to 6 bases and at J to 3 bases, leaving 9 bases not matched to a gene. CDR3 in amino acids: CASRHDRGNYYGYTF. The CDR3 region has the DNA TGTGCCAGCAGGCACGACAGGGGAAATTACTATGGCTACACCTTC.

This sequence joins TRBV6-2 or TRBV6-3 and TRBJ1-1; 8 nucleotides match TRBD1. CDR1 MNHEY and CDR2 SVGEGT come from the germline V gene. Unmatched junction bases numbered 15, after V lost 2 bases and J lost 4 bases. This CDR3 region has 18 residues. In DNA, the CDR3 is TGTGCCAGCAGTTACCCCGCTCAGGACAGGGTGAGAGGCACTGAAGCTTTCTTT. Its translation: CASSYPAQDRVRGTEAFF.

This clonotype was seen only a few times. The chain combines TRBV5-1 with TRBJ2-4, with D perhaps TRBD1 (6 bases). V dropped 2 bases and J dropped 7 bases, with 13 bases sitting between them. CDR3 length: 14 residues. Per the germline V gene, CDR1 is SGHRS and CDR2 is YFSETQ. CDR3 DNA: TGCGCCAGCAGCTTTGGGACAAAGGGGAACATTCAGTACTTC. This translates into CASSFGTKGNIQYF.

This clonotype occurred a few times. The V call is TRBV28, the J call TRBJ2-1; 10 bases align to TRBD2. V lost 3 bases, J lost 3 bases, and 8 bases stayed unmatched. The CDR3 is made up of 17 amino acids. Germline V lookup: CDR1 MDHEN, CDR2 SYDVKM. The CDR3 coding sequence is TGTGCCAGCAGTTTCCAGACTAGCGGGTCGTTCTACAATGAGCAGTTCTTC. Its protein is CASSFQTSGSFYNEQFF.

This clonotype occurred many times. This CDR3 is CASSQDREGAPGNTIYF. The CDR3 bases are TGCGCCAGCAGCCAAGATAGGGAGGGGGCGCCTGGAAACACCATATATTTT. This chain connects TRBV4-3 to TRBJ1-3; 7 bases are a match to TRBD1. CDR3 length: 17 residues. The germline V gene has CDR1 LGHNA and CDR2 YSLEER. The trim removed 0 bases at V and 2 bases at J, leaving 7 bases unmatched.

This clonotype was seen a few times. The chain couples TRBV3-1 to TRBJ2-2; D remains ambiguous. The germline V and J ends were trimmed by 3 bases and 3 bases, with 14 bases remaining between them. Germline loops: CDR1 LGHDT, CDR2 YNNKEL (reference sequence). The CDR3 is 16 amino acids. This CDR3 reads CASSHPPGLYTGELFF. Written as DNA, the CDR3 is TGTGCCAGCAGCCATCCCCCTGGGCTCTACACCGGGGAGCTGTTTTTT.

The gene calls are TRBV7-9 and TRBJ2-7, with D perhaps given as TRBD1 or TRBD2 (6 bases each). The V end was cut by 1 base, the J end by 3 bases, with 13 bases between. CDR1 and CDR2 (germline): SEHNR, FQNEAQ (reference sequence). This CDR3 is built from 15 residues. This chain's CDR3 is CASSLGARGDYEQYF. DNA of the CDR3: TGTGCCAGCAGCTTAGGGGCAAGGGGGGACTACGAGCAGTACTTC.

The CDR3 DNA reads TGTGCCAGCAGCTTGACGGACGTGGGGGCCTACAATGAGCAGTTCTTC. Protein: CASSLTDVGAYNEQFF. This chain links TRBV5-8 with TRBJ2-1; D may match TRBD1 or TRBD2 (5 bases each). The germline CDR1 and CDR2 sequences are SGHTS and YDEGEE. The CDR3 has 16 amino acids. The ends were cut back, 1 base at V and 2 bases at J, with 13 bases in the middle. The full variable domain, with the rest looked up from reference TRBV5-8 and TRBJ2-1, is EAGVTQSPTHLIKTRGQQATLRCSPISGHTSVYWYQQALGLGLQFLLWYDEGEERNRGNFPPRFSGRQFPNYSSELNVNALELEDSALYLCASSLTDVGAYNEQFFGPGTRLTVL.

This clonotype was seen many times. V usage is TRBV7-2 and J usage is TRBJ2-5; D not resolved. The germline gives CDR1 SGHTA, CDR2 FQGNSA. The V gene lost 5 bases and the J gene lost 7 bases, with 11 bases spanning the gap. This CDR3 is 12 amino acids long. CDR3 residues: CASSLSWGTQYF. The DNA for the CDR3 is TGTGCCAGCAGCCTATCCTGGGGGACCCAGTACTTC.

This clonotype was counted between two and nine times. The V call is TRBV4-1, the J call TRBJ2-1; maybe TRBD2 (5 bases). The V gene lost 1 base and the J gene lost 5 bases, with 12 bases spanning the gap. Germline CDR1 reads MGHRA; CDR2 reads YSYEKL. This CDR3 is built from 15 residues. The CDR3 region is CASSQGPGVDNEQFF. The CDR3, as DNA: TGCGCCAGCAGCCAAGGACCCGGGGTTGACAATGAGCAGTTCTTC.

The chain couples TRBV18 to TRBJ2-1, with D possibly matching TRBD1 (5 bases). The CDR3 is 15 amino acids. In germline, CDR1 is KGHSH, CDR2 LQKENI. Trimming took 10 bases from V and 5 from J, leaving 21 bases between them. The CDR3 region has the DNA TGTGCCATCCGCCAAACAGGATCCCCTCACAATGAGCAGTTCTTC. Residues: CAIRQTGSPHNEQFF.

This clonotype appeared a few times. The chain employs TRBV11-2 and TRBJ2-5; maybe TRBD1 (6 bases). Per germline, CDR1 SGHAT and CDR2 FQNNGV. There are 14 residues in the CDR3. Trimming stripped 4 bases from V and 2 bases from J, with 11 bases between. The chain's CDR3 is CASSSWGRQETQYF. Written as DNA, the CDR3 is TGTGCCAGCAGCTCGTGGGGGCGGCAAGAGACCCAGTACTTC.

This chain uses TRBV3-1 with TRBJ2-2; 7 nucleotides match TRBD2. V was clipped by 1 base and J by 3 bases; unmatched bases: 8. CDR3 size: 17 residues. Germline values: CDR1 LGHDT, CDR2 YNNKEL (reference sequence). The DNA for the CDR3 is TGTGCCAGCAGCCAAGTCGCGGCTAGCGGCTACACCGGGGAGCTGTTTTTT. This codes for CASSQVAASGYTGELFF.

This clonotype has a count of ten or more. The gene calls are TRBV28 and TRBJ1-1, with D uncertain. Trimming left V 7 bases short and J 8 bases short, with 20 bases between. The CDR3 has 14 residues. Germline lookup yields CDR1 MDHEN and CDR2 SYDVKM. CDR3 sequence (DNA): TGTGCCAGCACCCAGGTGATGGGGTCGAGGGAAGCTTTCTTT. Translation gives CASTQVMGSREAFF.

This clonotype occurred a few times. For the CDR3, the DNA is TGTGCCAGCTTAGCAGGGGTAGGTGAGAACACTGAAGCTTTCTTT. Translating gives CASLAGVGENTEAFF. The chain links TRBV2 to TRBJ1-1; maybe TRBD1 (6 bases). V was cut by 8 bases and J by 1 base, with 17 bases left in between. Germline-derived CDR1 and CDR2 are SNHLY and FYNNEI. CDR3 length: 15 residues.

The table lists this clonotype with many counts. The chain links TRBV12-3 or TRBV12-4 to TRBJ1-1; TRBD1 matches 8 bases. This CDR3 comprises 14 residues. V shed 5 bases and J 10 bases; nucleotides not matched to a gene: 12. This CDR3 is CASSPDRARHPAFF. For the CDR3, the DNA is TGTGCCAGCAGTCCGGACAGGGCGCGACACCCAGCTTTCTTT.

This clonotype was observed many times. The chain recombines TRBV15 with TRBJ1-1; D is uncertain. CDR3 size: 15 residues. CDR1 is LNHNV, CDR2 YYDKDF, per germline (reference sequence). V was shortened by 7 bases and J by 4 bases, with 19 bases between the two germline ends. For the CDR3, the DNA is TGTGCCACCACCCCTTCAGAAGTCGGTCTCACTGAAGCTTTCTTT. Translation: CATTPSEVGLTEAFF.

This clonotype has a handful of counts. CDR3 loop: CASRLETGWNEQFF. The CDR3 nucleotides read TGTGCCAGCCGCCTCGAGACAGGGTGGAATGAGCAGTTCTTC. The chain combines TRBV6-2 or TRBV6-3 with TRBJ2-1; TRBD1 agrees at 7 bases. CDR1 and CDR2 (germline): MNHEY, SVGEGT. V was clipped by 8 bases and J by 7 bases; unmatched bases: 11. The CDR3 runs to 14 residues.

This clonotype was seen only a few times. J is TRBJ2-7 and V is TRBV20-1; D gene ambiguous. Germline assignment: CDR1 DFQATT and CDR2 SNEGSKA (reference sequence). The CDR3 totals 13 residues. The V end lost 1 base, the J end lost 4 bases, and 11 bases lay between the germline ends. The CDR3 nucleotides read TGCAGTGCTAGAGGAGGAGAGGATTACGAGCAGTACTTC. Encoded protein: CSARGGEDYEQYF.